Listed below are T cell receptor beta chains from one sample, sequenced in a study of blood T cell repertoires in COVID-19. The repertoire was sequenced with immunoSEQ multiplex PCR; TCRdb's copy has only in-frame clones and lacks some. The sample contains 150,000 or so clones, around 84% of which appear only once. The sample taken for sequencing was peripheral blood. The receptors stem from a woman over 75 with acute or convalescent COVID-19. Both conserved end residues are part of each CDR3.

CASSLVAAGVSNEQFF,TRBV7-6,TRBJ2-1
CASKETGSVVGELFF,TRBV19,TRBJ2-2
CASSPGLAELTGELFF,TRBV5-1,TRBJ2-2
CASMPLGSGKLFF,TRBV19,TRBJ1-4
CSVAWAGYGYTF,TRBV29-1,TRBJ1-2
CASSSHRGRLQGYTF,TRBV7-2,TRBJ1-2
CASRLGLTNYGYTF,TRBV5-8,TRBJ1-2
CASSPKQGSNEKLFF,TRBV18,TRBJ1-4
CATSTRGEKLFF,TRBV15,TRBJ1-4
CASSSTGRGAAQETQYF,TRBV6-4,TRBJ2-5
CASSLSPGLAGITDTQYF,TRBV18,TRBJ2-3
CATSLAGEGADTQYF,TRBV24-1,TRBJ2-3
CASSDRTGGNEKLFF,TRBV6-2/TRBV6-3,TRBJ1-4
CTSSYDRIGAGGHYNEQFF,TRBV1,TRBJ2-1
CASSLISVSYNEQFF,TRBV28,TRBJ2-1
CATSRDYRSTEAFF,TRBV15,TRBJ1-1
CASSSAGTLPTDTQYF,TRBV5-4,TRBJ2-3